Listed here are 19 T cell receptor beta chains from one sample, sequenced in a study of regulatory T cells in long-lasting Graves disease. Regarding time point: newly diagnosed GD, antithyroid drugs for less than 3 months. RNA isolated from PBMCs was used to make the TCR library. Arm-PCR of CDR3 regions and iRepertoire HTBI primers were the basis on which TCR beta libraries were built. MiXCR, applied by TCRdb to the multiplex PCR reads, yields one record per CDR3 protein. The table includes 440,000 or so distinct CDR3 sequences, more than 13% detected once. These data were also filed under a second study, of T cells in Graves' hyperthyroidism and ophthalmopathy.

The sequenced sample was peripheral blood mononuclear cells (PBMCs), obtained at new diagnosis, from a patient treated with antithyroid drugs. These receptors were taken from a woman aged 25 to 45 with Graves disease.

This clonotype has a count of ten or more. The gene calls are TRBV2 and TRBJ1-2; D is ambiguous. The CDR3 totals 13 residues. Per germline, CDR1 SNHLY and CDR2 FYNNEI. The V end was cut by 3 bases, the J end by 8 bases, with 13 bases between. The chain's CDR3 is CASSDGRELGYTF. CDR3 coding DNA: TGTGCCAGCAGTGACGGGAGGGAGTTGGGCTACACCTTC.

The chain uses TRBV2 and TRBJ2-7; no definite D call. The germline gives CDR1 SNHLY, CDR2 FYNNEI. The V end lost 4 bases, the J end lost 6 bases, and 16 bases lay between the germline ends. The CDR3 spans 14 residues. CDR3 coding DNA: TGTGCCAGCAGTGTAGAAGTGGTTCGGCCCGAGCAGTACTTC. Translated: CASSVEVVRPEQYF. The whole variable domain, remainder taken from reference TRBV2 and TRBJ2-7, is EPEVTQTPSHQVTQMGQEVILRCVPISNHLYFYWYRQILGQKVEFLVSFYNNEISEKSEIFDDQFSVERPDGSNFTLKIRSTKLEDSAMYFCASSVEVVRPEQYFGPGTRLTVT.

This chain joins TRBV19 and TRBJ2-1, with D uncertain. Per the germline V gene, CDR1 is LNHDA and CDR2 is SQIVND (reference sequence). With 3 bases removed from V and 6 bases from J, the gap between germline ends came to 3 bases. The CDR3 length is 11 residues. CDR3 loop: CASSILNEQFF. In DNA form, the CDR3 reads TGTGCCAGTAGTATTCTCAATGAGCAGTTCTTC.

To note about this clonotype: A much more abundant neighbour one base away suggests this may be a read error. The CDR3: CASSLLGPGHQETQYF. The DNA of the CDR3 is TGTGCCAGCAGCTTATTAGGGCCAGGCCACCAAGAGACCCAGTACTTC. The chain joins TRBV7-9 to TRBJ2-1, with D hard to call. The J call may be incorrect, as the DNA end agrees better with TRBJ2-5. Germline CDR1 is SEHNR and CDR2 is FQNEAQ (reference sequence). The CDR3 runs to 16 residues.

This clonotype appeared a few times. DNA of the CDR3: TGCAGTGCTGCGGCCCAGACAGATACGCAGTATTTT. It translates to CSAAAQTDTQYF. The genes are TRBV20-1 and TRBJ2-3; D call uncertain. Looked up from germline, CDR1 is DFQATT and CDR2 is SNEGSKA (reference sequence). There are 12 residues in the CDR3. V was shortened by 5 bases and J by 3 bases, with 9 bases between the two germline ends.

The V and J genes are TRBV20-1 and TRBJ2-5; D remains unclear. V gave up 4 bases and J gave up 2 bases, with 11 bases separating them. The CDR3 loop spans 13 amino acids. Germline V gives CDR1 DFQATT, CDR2 SNEGSKA (reference sequence). The CDR3 sequence is CSATGPGQETQYF. CDR3 in DNA: TGCAGTGCTACTGGACCTGGGCAAGAGACCCAGTACTTC.

The chain links TRBV18 to TRBJ1-6, with D perhaps matching TRBD1 (6 bases). CDR1 is KGHSH, CDR2 LQKENI, per germline. V was clipped by 5 bases and J by 7 bases, with 12 bases between them. The CDR3 totals 14 residues. CDR3 coding DNA: TGTGCCAGCTCATCCACAGGGTCCAATTCACCCCTCCACTTT. Translated, it gives CASSSTGSNSPLHF. Supplemented by reference TRBV18 and TRBJ1-6, the full variable domain reads NAGVMQNPRHLVRRRGQEARLRCSPMKGHSHVYWYRQLPEEGLKFMVYLQKENIIDESGMPKERFSAEFPKEGPSILRIQQVVRGDSAAYFCASSSTGSNSPLHFGNGTRLTVT.

This clonotype was picked up many times. The chain has TRBV12-3 or TRBV12-4 and TRBJ1-1; 7 bases align to TRBD1. Trimming cost V 5 bases and J 5 bases; bases outside gene matches: 11. The CDR3 runs 15 residues. CDR3 DNA: TGTGCCAGCAGTACTAGAGGCCAGGGGGAGACTGAAGCTTTCTTT. Its translation: CASSTRGQGETEAFF.

This clonotype was detected ten times or more. This chain links TRBV6-8 with TRBJ1-1; no firm D call. CDR1 MNHGY and CDR2 SAAAGT come from the germline V gene. The CDR3 extends over 15 amino acids. Between the trimmed V and J ends, which lost 1 base and 3 bases, there was a span of 12 bases. DNA of the CDR3: TGTGCCAGCAGTTACTATTCGGGCGAGGACACTGAAGCTTTCTTT. Protein product: CASSYYSGEDTEAFF.

This clonotype was counted many times. The rearrangement joins TRBV20-1 to TRBJ2-5; a weak D match, TRBD2 (6 bases). The CDR3 extends over 14 amino acids. V lost 3 bases to trimming and J lost 5 bases, with 16 bases between them. CDR1 DFQATT and CDR2 SNEGSKA come from the germline V gene (reference sequence). CDR3 coding DNA: TGCAGTGCTAGGGGAACTAGCTATTTGGAGACCCAGTACTTC. This gives the protein CSARGTSYLETQYF.

This clonotype has ten or more counts. The V gene is TRBV20-1, the J gene TRBJ2-3; D is undetermined. The V and J ends lost 6 bases and 0 bases respectively, with 16 bases between them. Per the germline V gene, CDR1 is DFQATT and CDR2 is SNEGSKA (reference sequence). This CDR3 spans 15 amino acids. CDR3 sequence (DNA): TGCAGTGCAACGGACGTCCAGGAGAGCACAGATACGCAGTATTTT. Translating it yields CSATDVQESTDTQYF.

This clonotype was detected ten times or more. V usage is TRBV10-2 and J usage is TRBJ1-1; 9 nucleotides line up with TRBD1. V trimming: 7 bases; J trimming: 0 bases; junction bases outside the gene matches: 9. CDR1 and CDR2 (germline): WSHSY, SAAADI. The CDR3 is made up of 16 amino acids. The CDR3 here is CASKTGGPTLNTEAFF. Here the CDR3 DNA reads TGCGCCAGCAAAACAGGGGGCCCGACCTTGAACACTGAAGCTTTCTTT.

This clonotype showed up many times. The V call is TRBV7-9, the J call TRBJ2-1; 9 bases line up with TRBD2. The CDR3 loop spans 16 amino acids. After removal of 5 bases from V and 0 bases from J, the junction contained 5 bases not matched to a gene. Germline loops: CDR1 SEHNR, CDR2 FQNEAQ (reference sequence). This CDR3 reads CASSPTSGFSYNEQFF. The CDR3 nucleotides are TGTGCCAGCAGCCCCACTAGCGGGTTCTCCTACAATGAGCAGTTCTTC.

The rearrangement joins TRBV6-2 or TRBV6-3 to TRBJ1-5; D remains ambiguous. V was trimmed by 6 bases and J by 1 base, leaving 16 bases between them. Germline V gene lookup returns CDR1 MNHEY and CDR2 SVGEGT. The CDR3 spans 16 residues. The CDR3 is CASSPLQFGSNQPQHF. DNA of the CDR3: TGTGCCAGCAGCCCTTTACAATTCGGGAGCAATCAGCCCCAGCATTTT.

The chain recombines TRBV5-1 with TRBJ2-7; 9 nucleotides align to TRBD1. The germline gives CDR1 SGHRS, CDR2 YFSETQ. The V and J ends lost 4 bases and 2 bases, in that order; junction bases with no gene match: 10. The CDR3 has 16 amino acids. The CDR3 is CASSPTGTGGAYEQYF. The CDR3 DNA follows: TGCGCCAGCAGCCCAACAGGCACAGGGGGCGCCTACGAGCAGTACTTC.

This clonotype was found many times. The chain joins TRBV28 to TRBJ2-7; D gene unclear. The V and J ends lost 5 bases and 0 bases respectively, with 14 bases between them. The CDR3 length is 15 residues. CDR1 is MDHEN and CDR2 is SYDVKM in the germline V gene. The CDR3 region is CASSPLGWPSYEQYF. CDR3 DNA: TGTGCCAGCAGTCCGTTGGGCTGGCCCTCCTACGAGCAGTACTTC.

The sample holds a few counts of this clonotype. The rearrangement uses TRBV4-1 and TRBJ2-1; maybe TRBD2 (5 bases). From germline, CDR1 is MGHRA and CDR2 YSYEKL. The V end lost 0 bases, the J end lost 10 bases, and 22 bases lay between the germline ends. The CDR3 has 17 amino acids. CDR3 nucleotide sequence: TGCGCCAGCAGCCAAGACTCGGGGTTAGCAACCCCTTACGAGCAGTTCTTC. This translates into CASSQDSGLATPYEQFF.

This clonotype occurred many times. The chain links TRBV20-1 to TRBJ2-5, with TRBD2 as a possible D gene (5 bases). V lost 1 base and J lost 7, with 10 bases in between. Germline assignment: CDR1 DFQATT and CDR2 SNEGSKA (reference sequence). This CDR3 comprises 12 residues. CDR3 nucleotides: TGCAGTGCTAGAGTTGCAGGAGGGACCCAGTACTTC. It yields the protein CSARVAGGTQYF.

This clonotype was seen repeatedly, ten times or more. J is TRBJ2-7 and V is TRBV6-1; D is possibly TRBD1 (6 bases). V was trimmed by 5 bases and J by 2 bases, leaving 13 bases between them. Germline V gene lookup returns CDR1 MNHNS and CDR2 SASEGT. This CDR3 comprises 14 residues. The CDR3 reads CASSMTGPTYEQYF. CDR3 DNA sequence: TGTGCCAGCAGTATGACAGGTCCAACCTACGAGCAGTACTTC.